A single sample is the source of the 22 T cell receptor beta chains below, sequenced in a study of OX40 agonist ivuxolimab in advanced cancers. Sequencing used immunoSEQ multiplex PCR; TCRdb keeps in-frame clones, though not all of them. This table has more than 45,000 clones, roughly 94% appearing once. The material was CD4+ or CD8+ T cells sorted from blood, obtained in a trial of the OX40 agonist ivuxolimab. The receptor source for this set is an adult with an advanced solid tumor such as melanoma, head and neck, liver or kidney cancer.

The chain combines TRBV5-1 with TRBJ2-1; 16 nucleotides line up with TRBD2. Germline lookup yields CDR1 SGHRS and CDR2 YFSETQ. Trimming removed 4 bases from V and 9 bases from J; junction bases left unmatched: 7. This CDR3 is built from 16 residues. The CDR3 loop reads CASSQGLAGGPSEQFF. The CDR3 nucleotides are TGCGCCAGCAGCCAGGGACTAGCGGGAGGGCCTAGTGAGCAGTTCTTC.

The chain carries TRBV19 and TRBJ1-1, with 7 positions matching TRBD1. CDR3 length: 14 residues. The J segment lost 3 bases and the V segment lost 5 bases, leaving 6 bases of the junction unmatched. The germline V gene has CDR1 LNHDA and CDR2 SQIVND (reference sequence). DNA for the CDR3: TGTGCCAGTAGTCCGAAGGGGGCGGACACTGAAGCTTTCTTT. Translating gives CASSPKGADTEAFF.

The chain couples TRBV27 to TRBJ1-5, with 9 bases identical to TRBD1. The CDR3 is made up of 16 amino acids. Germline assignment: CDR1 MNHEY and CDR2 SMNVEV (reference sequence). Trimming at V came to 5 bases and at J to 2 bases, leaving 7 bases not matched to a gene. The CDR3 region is CASSAKGDRGNQPQHF. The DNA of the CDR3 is TGTGCCAGCAGTGCAAAGGGGGACAGGGGCAATCAGCCCCAGCATTTT.

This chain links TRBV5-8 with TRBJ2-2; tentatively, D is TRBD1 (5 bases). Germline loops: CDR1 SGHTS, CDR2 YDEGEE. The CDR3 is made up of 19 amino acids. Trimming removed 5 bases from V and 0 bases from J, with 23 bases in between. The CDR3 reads CASRPDRRQDPTNTGELFF. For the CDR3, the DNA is TGTGCCAGCAGGCCTGACAGAAGACAAGATCCCACGAACACCGGGGAGCTGTTTTTT.

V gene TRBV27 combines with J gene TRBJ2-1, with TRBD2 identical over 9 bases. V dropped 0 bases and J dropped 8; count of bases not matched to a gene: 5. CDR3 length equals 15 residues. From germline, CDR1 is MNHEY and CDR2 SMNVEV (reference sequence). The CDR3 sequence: CASSLSSGSIHEQFF. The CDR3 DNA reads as TGTGCCAGCAGTTTATCTAGCGGGAGTATCCATGAGCAGTTCTTC.

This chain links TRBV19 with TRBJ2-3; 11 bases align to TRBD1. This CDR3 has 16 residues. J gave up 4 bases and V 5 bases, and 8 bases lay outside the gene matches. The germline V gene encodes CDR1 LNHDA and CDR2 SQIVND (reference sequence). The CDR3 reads CASSPRTGGEPDTQYF. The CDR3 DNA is TGTGCCAGTAGTCCCCGGACAGGGGGCGAGCCAGATACGCAGTATTTT.

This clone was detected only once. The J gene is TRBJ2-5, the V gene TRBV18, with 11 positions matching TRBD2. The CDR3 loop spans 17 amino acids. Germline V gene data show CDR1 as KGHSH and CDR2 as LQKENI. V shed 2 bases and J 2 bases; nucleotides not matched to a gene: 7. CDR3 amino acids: CASSPGLAGGGQETQYF. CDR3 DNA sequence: TGTGCCAGCTCACCAGGTCTAGCGGGAGGTGGACAAGAGACCCAGTACTTC.

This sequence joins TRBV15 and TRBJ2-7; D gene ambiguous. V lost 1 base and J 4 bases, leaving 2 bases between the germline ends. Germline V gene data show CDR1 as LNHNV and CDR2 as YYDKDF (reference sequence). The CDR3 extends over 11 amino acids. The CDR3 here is CATSRGYEQYF. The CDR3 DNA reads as TGTGCCACCAGCAGAGGGTACGAGCAGTACTTC.

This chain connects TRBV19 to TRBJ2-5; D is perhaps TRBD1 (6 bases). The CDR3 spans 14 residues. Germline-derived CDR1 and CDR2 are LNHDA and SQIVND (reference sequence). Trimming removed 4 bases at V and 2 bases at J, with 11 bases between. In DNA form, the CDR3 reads TGTGCCAGTAGTACCGGGACACAACAAGAGACCCAGTACTTC. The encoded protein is CASSTGTQQETQYF. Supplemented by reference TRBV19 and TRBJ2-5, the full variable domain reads DGGITQSPKYLFRKEGQNVTLSCEQNLNHDAMYWYRQDPGQGLRLIYYSQIVNDFQKGDIAEGYSVSREKKESFPLTVTSAQKNPTAFYLCASSTGTQQETQYFGPGTRLLVL.

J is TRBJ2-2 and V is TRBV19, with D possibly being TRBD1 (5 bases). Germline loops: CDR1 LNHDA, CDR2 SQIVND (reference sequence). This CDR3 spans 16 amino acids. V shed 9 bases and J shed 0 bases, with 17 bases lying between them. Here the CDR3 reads CASRVFSLSNTGELFF. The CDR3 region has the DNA TGTGCCAGCAGGGTCTTTTCCCTCTCGAACACCGGGGAGCTGTTTTTT.

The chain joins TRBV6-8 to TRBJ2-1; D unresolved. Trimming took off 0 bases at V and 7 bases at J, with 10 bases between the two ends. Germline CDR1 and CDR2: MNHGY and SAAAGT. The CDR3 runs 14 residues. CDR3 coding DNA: TGTGCCAGCAGTTACTCGTCGTTTAGGAATGAGCAGTTCTTC. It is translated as CASSYSSFRNEQFF.

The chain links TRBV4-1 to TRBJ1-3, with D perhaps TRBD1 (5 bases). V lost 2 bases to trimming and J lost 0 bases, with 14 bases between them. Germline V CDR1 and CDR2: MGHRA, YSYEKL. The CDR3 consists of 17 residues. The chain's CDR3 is CASSQRGEGFSGNTIYF. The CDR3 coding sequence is TGCGCCAGCAGCCAAAGAGGGGAAGGGTTCTCTGGAAACACCATATATTTT.

In nucleotides, the CDR3 is TGTGCCAGCAGTCCCCAGGTTATCTACGAGCAGTACTTC. Translated: CASSPQVIYEQYF. The chain joins TRBV28 to TRBJ2-7, with D unclear. Germline CDR1 is MDHEN and CDR2 is SYDVKM. Trimming took off 5 bases at V and 3 bases at J, with 11 bases between the two ends. This CDR3 is 13 amino acids long. Combining the CDR3 with reference TRBV28 and TRBJ2-7 gives the whole variable domain DVKVTQSSRYLVKRTGEKVFLECVQDMDHENMFWYRQDPGLGLRLIYFSYDVKMKEKGDIPEGYSVSREKKERFSLILESASTNQTSMYLCASSPQVIYEQYFGPGTRLTVT.

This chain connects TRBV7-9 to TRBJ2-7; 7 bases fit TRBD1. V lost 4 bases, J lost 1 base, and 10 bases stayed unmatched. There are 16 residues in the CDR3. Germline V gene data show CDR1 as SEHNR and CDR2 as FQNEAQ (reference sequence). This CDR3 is CASSSSTGSPSYEQYF. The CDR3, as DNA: TGTGCCAGCAGCTCATCGACAGGGTCCCCATCCTACGAGCAGTACTTC.

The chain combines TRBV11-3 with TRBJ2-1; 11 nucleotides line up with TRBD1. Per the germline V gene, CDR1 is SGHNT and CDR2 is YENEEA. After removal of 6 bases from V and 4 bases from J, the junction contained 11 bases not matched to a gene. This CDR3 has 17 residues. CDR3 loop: CASRPRDRGWEYNEQFF. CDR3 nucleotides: TGTGCCAGCAGACCCCGGGACAGGGGGTGGGAGTACAATGAGCAGTTCTTC. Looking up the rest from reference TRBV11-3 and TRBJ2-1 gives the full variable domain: EAGVVQSPRYKIIEKKQPVAFWCNPISGHNTLYWYLQNLGQGPELLIRYENEEAVDDSQLPKDRFSAERLKGVDSTLKIQPAELGDSAVYLCASRPRDRGWEYNEQFFGPGTRLTVL.

CDR3 in amino acids: CSVGGQAYGYTF. The CDR3 bases are TGCAGCGTTGGAGGACAGGCCTATGGCTACACCTTC. This chain links TRBV29-1 with TRBJ1-2, with TRBD1 matching over 7 bases. Trimming took 4 bases from V and 4 from J; bases not matched to a gene: 3. This CDR3 has 12 residues. Germline V lookup: CDR1 SQVTM, CDR2 ANQGSEA.

This CDR3 reads CSALPRGSNEQFF. CDR3 nucleotides: TGCAGCGCCCTCCCCCGCGGGAGCAATGAGCAGTTCTTC. The rearrangement uses TRBV29-1 and TRBJ2-1; 7 nucleotides line up with TRBD2. There are 13 residues in the CDR3. Germline V gene lookup returns CDR1 SQVTM and CDR2 ANQGSEA. With 7 bases clipped from V and 6 bases from J, the junction kept 9 bases outside the gene matches.

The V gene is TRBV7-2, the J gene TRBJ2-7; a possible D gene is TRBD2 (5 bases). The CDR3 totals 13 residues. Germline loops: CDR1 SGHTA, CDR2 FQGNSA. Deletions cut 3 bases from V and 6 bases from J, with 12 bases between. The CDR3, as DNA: TGTGCCAGCAGCTTTCTTGGGAGCCTCGAGCAGTACTTC. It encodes CASSFLGSLEQYF.

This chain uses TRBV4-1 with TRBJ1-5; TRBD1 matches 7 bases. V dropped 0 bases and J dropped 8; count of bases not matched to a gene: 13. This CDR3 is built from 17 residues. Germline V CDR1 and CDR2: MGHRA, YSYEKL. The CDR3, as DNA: TGCGCCAGCAGCCAAGAGTATACCGTAGGGGGCGAGAAGCCCCAGCATTTT. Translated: CASSQEYTVGGEKPQHF.

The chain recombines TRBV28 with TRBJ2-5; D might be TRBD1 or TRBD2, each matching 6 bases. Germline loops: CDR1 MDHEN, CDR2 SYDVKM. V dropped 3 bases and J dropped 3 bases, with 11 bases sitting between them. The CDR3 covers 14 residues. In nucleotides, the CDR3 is TGTGCCAGCAGTTTTCGGGGGCAGAAAGAGACCCAGTACTTC. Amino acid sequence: CASSFRGQKETQYF. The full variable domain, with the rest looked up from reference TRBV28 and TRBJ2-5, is DVKVTQSSRYLVKRTGEKVFLECVQDMDHENMFWYRQDPGLGLRLIYFSYDVKMKEKGDIPEGYSVSREKKERFSLILESASTNQTSMYLCASSFRGQKETQYFGPGTRLLVL.

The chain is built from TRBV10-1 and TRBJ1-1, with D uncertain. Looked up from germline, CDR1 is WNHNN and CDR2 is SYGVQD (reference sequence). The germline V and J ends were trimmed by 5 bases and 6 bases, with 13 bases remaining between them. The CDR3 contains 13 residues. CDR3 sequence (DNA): TGCGCCAGCAGTCCAGTCCCTGGCGCTGAAGCTTTCTTT. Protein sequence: CASSPVPGAEAFF.

CDR3 in DNA: TGTGCCACTCGACAGGGACCCCTAACCGGGGAGCTGTTTTTT. This encodes CATRQGPLTGELFF. The J gene is TRBJ2-2, the V gene TRBV28; 7 nucleotides agree with TRBD1. Per the germline V gene, CDR1 is MDHEN and CDR2 is SYDVKM. The CDR3 is 14 residues long. The trim removed 10 bases at V and 5 bases at J, leaving 10 bases unmatched. The full variable domain, with the rest looked up from reference TRBV28 and TRBJ2-2, is DVKVTQSSRYLVKRTGEKVFLECVQDMDHENMFWYRQDPGLGLRLIYFSYDVKMKEKGDIPEGYSVSREKKERFSLILESASTNQTSMYLCATRQGPLTGELFFGEGSRLTVL.